The sequence of this T cell receptor beta chain was determined in a study of blood T cell repertoires in COVID-19. Study as a whole: Donors in the United States, Italy and Spain gave samples during acute or convalescent COVID-19. T cells, B-cell-depleted T cells, or PBMCs provided the cDNA or gDNA that served as material.

Participant-reported clinical history was the basis for cohort assignment. This CDR3 has 15 residues. Trimming at V came to 6 bases and at J to 1 base, leaving 6 bases not matched to a gene. The V gene's germline CDR1 is MDHEN and CDR2 SYDVKM. Per the original data handling: How many nucleated cells were present was estimated from reference gene primer amplification. Clones were read by immunoSEQ multiplex PCR, and TCRdb kept only the in-frame ones, dropping some. Clonal size and the V and J genes are those of that table, whereas D and trimming came from the DNA. The sample has fewer than 500,000 clones, roughly 85% seen once; the top ten hold around 1.8%.

The sequencing sample was made of PBMCs or T cells enriched from blood (not recorded which). This chain links TRBV28 with TRBJ1-5; 7 bases line up with TRBD1. The sequence derives from a woman between 18 and 29 years old with acute COVID-19. In DNA form, the CDR3 reads TGTGCCAGCAGCCGGGACAGAACAAGCAATCAGCCCCAGCATTTT. It specifies CASSRDRTSNQPQHF.